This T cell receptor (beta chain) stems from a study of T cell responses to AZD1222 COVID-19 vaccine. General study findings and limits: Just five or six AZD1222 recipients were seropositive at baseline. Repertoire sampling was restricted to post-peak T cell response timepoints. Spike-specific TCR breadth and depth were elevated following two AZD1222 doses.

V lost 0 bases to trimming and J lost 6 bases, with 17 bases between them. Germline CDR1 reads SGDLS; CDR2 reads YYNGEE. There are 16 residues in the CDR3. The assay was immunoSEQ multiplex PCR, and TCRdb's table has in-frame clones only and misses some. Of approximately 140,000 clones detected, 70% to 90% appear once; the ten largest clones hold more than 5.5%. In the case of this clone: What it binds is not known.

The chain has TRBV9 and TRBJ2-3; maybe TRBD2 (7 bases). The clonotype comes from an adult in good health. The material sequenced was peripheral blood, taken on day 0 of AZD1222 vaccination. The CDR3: CASSVGWGGQTDTQYF. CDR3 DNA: TGTGCCAGCAGCGTAGGTTGGGGGGGCCAAACGGATACGCAGTATTTT.